These 30 T cell receptor beta chains came from one sample sequenced in a study of CD8 T cells in Susac syndrome (dated by TCRdb to between 2018 and 2020). Libraries were built with the immunoSEQ multiplex PCR assay. RNA was extracted using the RNeasy kit, and roughly 0.5 to 1 microgram was reverse transcribed with random hexamers. TCRdb reanalyzed the raw reads on its own, using fastp at Q25 for trimming and MiXCR for clone calling, and kept in-frame beta chains. CDR3 protein duplicates are merged, each entry listing the most common genes and DNA. The sample profile shows roughly 110,000 distinct CDR3 sequences; 85% to 95% of them were found once. Around 0.12% of the sample goes to the ten largest clones. The specimen was CD8+ T cells from PBMCs. These receptors were collected from a human donor in good health.

This chain joins TRBV5-1 and TRBJ1-2; no reliable D call. From germline, CDR1 is SGHRS and CDR2 YFSETQ. Trimming took off 4 bases at V and 8 bases at J, with 12 bases between the two ends. The CDR3 is made up of 12 amino acids. For the CDR3, the DNA is TGCGCCAGCAGCCCGGTCGGGGAGGGCTACACCTTC. It is translated as CASSPVGEGYTF.

This clonotype was observed once. The chain is built from TRBV29-1 and TRBJ2-1, with 8 bases lining up with TRBD1. Germline V lookup: CDR1 SQVTM, CDR2 ANQGSEA. Germline trimming cut 7 bases from V and 6 bases from J; bases unmatched to any gene: 8. The CDR3 spans 13 residues. CDR3 loop: CSDVGQAGNEQFF. The CDR3 DNA sequence: TGCAGCGACGTGGGACAGGCGGGCAATGAGCAGTTCTTC.

The chain is built from TRBV10-3 and TRBJ2-1, with D hard to call. The CDR3 runs to 13 residues. Germline V gene lookup returns CDR1 ENHRY and CDR2 SYGVKD. The V end was cut by 7 bases, the J end by 8 bases, with 15 bases between. The CDR3: CAIMGAGEYEQFF. The CDR3 bases are TGTGCCATCATGGGCGCAGGCGAGTATGAGCAGTTCTTC.

This chain joins TRBV25-1 and TRBJ1-4; 9 bases match TRBD1. The CDR3 is made up of 15 amino acids. V was pared by 3 bases and J by 5 bases, with 4 bases of the junction left unmatched. Germline V gives CDR1 MGHDK, CDR2 SYGVNS. CDR3: CASSEPGQGNEKLFF. CDR3 coding DNA: TGTGCCAGCAGTGAGCCGGGACAGGGAAATGAAAAACTGTTTTTT.

The chain uses TRBV20-1 and TRBJ2-5; tentatively, D is TRBD1 (5 bases). The CDR3 runs 12 residues. The V gene lost 5 bases and the J gene lost 5 bases, with 12 bases spanning the gap. Germline lookup yields CDR1 DFQATT and CDR2 SNEGSKA (reference sequence). The CDR3 protein is CSAVPRGETQYF. The CDR3 DNA follows: TGCAGTGCTGTTCCTAGGGGTGAGACCCAGTACTTC.

The chain combines TRBV7-6 with TRBJ2-5; D is undetermined. The germline V gene has CDR1 SGHVS and CDR2 FNYEAQ. V lost 3 bases and J lost 2, with 13 bases in between. The CDR3 consists of 15 residues. CDR3 DNA: TGTGCCAGCAGCTTCATGGTAGCAGAGCAAGAGACCCAGTACTTC. Translated: CASSFMVAEQETQYF.

V is TRBV19 and J is TRBJ2-2; D gene unclear. V lost 3 bases to trimming and J lost 5 bases, with 13 bases between them. The CDR3 spans 15 residues. Germline CDR1 and CDR2: LNHDA and SQIVND (reference sequence). The CDR3 spells CASSIDNLSTGELFF. CDR3 nucleotide sequence: TGTGCCAGTAGTATTGACAACCTCTCAACCGGGGAGCTGTTTTTT.

V is TRBV6-2 or TRBV6-3 and J is TRBJ2-7, with 8 bases aligning to TRBD2. This CDR3 has 16 residues. Germline V gives CDR1 MNHEY, CDR2 SVGEGT. The V gene end was trimmed by 6 bases and the J gene end by 2 bases; junction bases not matched to a gene: 12. Here the CDR3 DNA reads TGTGCCAGCAGCAAACTTCTAGCGGGCGAACCCTACGAGCAGTACTTC. It encodes CASSKLLAGEPYEQYF.

CDR3: CASGRLSGVEKLFF. CDR3 nucleotide sequence: TGTGCTAGTGGCCGGCTCAGTGGGGTTGAAAAACTGTTTTTT. The chain combines TRBV12-5 with TRBJ1-4; D not resolved. This CDR3 is built from 14 residues. V lost 6 bases, J lost 7 bases, and 15 bases lay in between. Germline V gene sequence: CDR1 LGHNT, CDR2 FRNRAP.

V usage is TRBV29-1 and J usage is TRBJ2-1; D not certain. V was shortened by 2 bases and J by 0 bases, with 11 bases between the two germline ends. The CDR3 has 15 amino acids. Germline values: CDR1 SQVTM, CDR2 ANQGSEA. CDR3 protein: CSVETGRSSYNEQFF. CDR3 sequence (DNA): TGCAGCGTTGAAACCGGCCGTAGCTCCTACAATGAGCAGTTCTTC.

The rearrangement links TRBV20-1 to TRBJ1-2; TRBD1 might be the D (5 bases). Per the germline V gene, CDR1 is DFQATT and CDR2 is SNEGSKA (reference sequence). The CDR3 contains 16 residues. Trimming removed 4 bases from V and 0 bases from J, with 18 bases in between. CDR3 in amino acids: CSANERGALTNYGYTF. The CDR3 nucleotides are TGCAGTGCTAATGAGAGGGGTGCCCTAACTAACTATGGCTACACCTTC.

The chain combines TRBV7-2 with TRBJ1-2; 8 nucleotides align to TRBD1. The CDR3 sequence is 16 residues long. Germline CDR1 reads SGHTA; CDR2 reads FQGNSA. After removal of 0 bases from V and 6 bases from J, the junction contained 9 bases not matched to a gene. Here the CDR3 DNA reads TGTGCCAGCAGCTTAGCCCGGACAGGGTTGAAGGATGGCTACACCTTC. It yields the protein CASSLARTGLKDGYTF. Full variable domain (remainder filled in from reference TRBV7-2 and TRBJ1-2): GAGVSQSPSNKVTEKGKDVELRCDPISGHTALYWYRQSLGQGLEFLIYFQGNSAPDKSGLPSDRFSAERTGGSVSTLTIQRTQQEDSAVYLCASSLARTGLKDGYTFGSGTRLTVV.

J is TRBJ1-2 and V is TRBV28; TRBD1 is a possible D gene (5 bases). From germline, CDR1 is MDHEN and CDR2 SYDVKM. CDR3 length: 11 residues. V dropped 10 bases and J dropped 4 bases, with 10 bases sitting between them. Written as DNA, the CDR3 is TGTGCCATTGGGACCACCTATGGCTACACCTTC. Protein sequence: CAIGTTYGYTF.

CDR3 in amino acids: CSAPPTGTEGWGYTF. The CDR3 region has the DNA TGCAGTGCTCCACCCACCGGGACAGAAGGCTGGGGCTACACCTTC. This chain links TRBV20-1 with TRBJ1-2; 7 bases agree with TRBD1. There are 15 residues in the CDR3. CDR1 and CDR2 (germline): DFQATT, SNEGSKA (reference sequence). Losses at the gene ends were 5 bases for V and 8 bases for J; bases not matched to a gene: 17.

V and J are TRBV2 and TRBJ1-2; 8 positions match TRBD1. Germline values: CDR1 SNHLY, CDR2 FYNNEI. The CDR3 has 17 amino acids. V lost 4 bases, J lost 4 bases, and 14 bases stayed unmatched. The CDR3 here is CASSAEPGQAPSYGYTF. The DNA of the CDR3 is TGTGCCAGCAGTGCAGAACCGGGACAGGCACCGTCCTATGGCTACACCTTC.

V is TRBV6-9 and J is TRBJ1-3, with unresolved D. There are 18 residues in the CDR3. Trimming pared 0 bases from V and 3 bases from J, leaving 18 bases between. Germline lookup yields CDR1 MNHGY and CDR2 SVAAGI. The CDR3 is CASSYSRRRSLVGNTIYF. As DNA, the CDR3 is TGTGCCAGCAGTTATTCGAGGAGAAGATCTCTGGTTGGAAACACCATATATTTT.

In the case of this clonotype: One junction end disagrees with the germline gene, perhaps due to a read error. The rearrangement links TRBV2 to TRBJ1-1; 8 bases agree with TRBD1. This CDR3 has 12 residues. The germline CDR1 and CDR2 sequences are SNHLY and FYNNEI. The CDR3 here is CATQGANTEAFF. CDR3 coding DNA: TGTGCCACCCAGGGGGCCAACACTGAAGCTTTTTTT.

On this clonotype itself: At one of its ends the junction is not consistent with the germline gene, which may arise from a read error. This sequence joins TRBV7-7 and TRBJ2-2; no clear D. CDR1 is SSHAT and CDR2 is FNYEAQ in the germline V gene (reference sequence). The CDR3 contains 14 residues. CDR3 sequence reads: CASSFQGLTGELFF. The DNA of the CDR3 is TGTGCTAGCAGCTTTCAAGGGCTTACCGGGGAGCTGTTTTTT.

The V call is TRBV7-3, the J call TRBJ2-6; either TRBD1 or TRBD2 may supply D (5 bases each). Germline values: CDR1 SGHTA, CDR2 FQGTGA. CDR3 length equals 16 residues. V lost 1 base to trimming and J lost 4 bases, with 11 bases between them. This chain's CDR3 is CASSLIGATGANVLTF. The CDR3 DNA is TGTGCCAGCAGCTTAATCGGGGCGACAGGGGCCAACGTCCTGACTTTC.

The genes are TRBV6-5 and TRBJ1-2, with D perhaps TRBD1 (5 bases). CDR1 and CDR2 (germline): MNHEY, SVGAGI. Trimming pared 0 bases from V and 3 bases from J, leaving 17 bases between. The CDR3 is 17 residues long. CDR3 coding DNA: TGTGCCAGCAGTTACTCGGGGACGGGGTTTGTCGACTATGGCTACACCTTC. This gives the protein CASSYSGTGFVDYGYTF.

J is TRBJ2-2 and V is TRBV7-7; D gene ambiguous. V dropped 1 base and J dropped 3 bases, with 3 bases sitting between them. This CDR3 spans 13 amino acids. The germline V gene has CDR1 SSHAT and CDR2 FNYEAQ (reference sequence). DNA of the CDR3: TGTGCCAGCAGCTTAGAGGACACCGGGGAGCTGTTTTTT. It translates to CASSLEDTGELFF.

The V gene is TRBV24-1, the J gene TRBJ2-2; D gene uncertain. The CDR3 is 14 residues long. V dropped 5 bases and J dropped 1 base, with 7 bases sitting between them. Germline V gene sequence: CDR1 KGHDR, CDR2 SFDVKD. Here the CDR3 reads CATSALGNTGELFF. The CDR3 DNA is TGTGCCACCAGTGCCCTCGGGAACACCGGGGAGCTGTTTTTT.

The chain has TRBV13 and TRBJ1-1; D uncertain. The CDR3 is 11 residues long. Germline assignment: CDR1 PRHDT and CDR2 FYEKMQ (reference sequence). Trimming removed 3 bases at V and 6 bases at J, with 5 bases between. The CDR3 nucleotides are TGTGCCAGCAGCTTCTTCCCTGAAGCTTTCTTT. It specifies CASSFFPEAFF.

The chain uses TRBV3-1 and TRBJ2-7; D gene unclear. The germline V and J ends were trimmed by 1 base and 2 bases, with 6 bases remaining between them. The V gene's germline CDR1 is LGHDT and CDR2 YNNKEL (reference sequence). The CDR3 sequence is 13 residues long. CDR3 in DNA: TGTGCCAGCAGCCAAGCCACAACCTACGAGCAGTACTTC. It encodes CASSQATTYEQYF.

The chain employs TRBV6-2 or TRBV6-3 and TRBJ2-7; D is ambiguous. V lost 2 bases to trimming and J lost 3 bases, with 14 bases between them. Per the germline V gene, CDR1 is MNHEY and CDR2 is SVGEGT. The length of the CDR3 is 15 residues. The CDR3 DNA follows: TGTGCCAGCAGTTACATTGTGACTTCAAGCTACGAGCAGTACTTC. This codes for CASSYIVTSSYEQYF.

This chain links TRBV5-1 with TRBJ2-3, with TRBD2 matching 10 bases. The CDR3 is 17 residues long. J was trimmed by 4 bases and V by 2 bases; bases with no gene match: 10. Germline V gene lookup returns CDR1 SGHRS and CDR2 YFSETQ. The CDR3 bases are TGCGCCAGCAGCTTAGGACTAGCGGTACCCTTCTCAGATACGCAGTATTTT. This gives the protein CASSLGLAVPFSDTQYF.

The V gene is TRBV7-9, the J gene TRBJ2-1, with D tentatively TRBD1 (6 bases). This CDR3 is 17 amino acids long. V gave up 5 bases and J gave up 14 bases, with 31 bases separating them. Per germline, CDR1 SEHNR and CDR2 FQNEAQ (reference sequence). CDR3 sequence (DNA): TGTGCCAGCAGCCTAAAAAACGGGACACATTATTCGGACCGGGAGTTCTTC. It codes for CASSLKNGTHYSDREFF.

This chain connects TRBV7-3 to TRBJ2-1; TRBD2 agrees at 8 bases. The V and J ends lost 2 bases and 3 bases, in that order; junction bases with no gene match: 6. The germline V gene has CDR1 SGHTA and CDR2 FQGTGA. The CDR3 contains 16 residues. The CDR3: CASSLRPGGSYNEQFF. Written as DNA, the CDR3 is TGTGCCAGCAGCTTACGACCGGGAGGGAGCTACAATGAGCAGTTCTTC.

The V gene is TRBV15, the J gene TRBJ1-2; perhaps TRBD1 as D (6 bases). This CDR3 has 13 amino acids. V lost 4 bases to trimming and J lost 4 bases, with 10 bases between them. Germline CDR1 and CDR2: LNHNV and YYDKDF (reference sequence). CDR3 residues: CATSNDRTYGYTF. CDR3 nucleotide sequence: TGTGCCACCAGCAACGACAGGACCTATGGCTACACCTTC.

The rearrangement joins TRBV20-1 to TRBJ2-5, with unresolved D. CDR1 is DFQATT, CDR2 SNEGSKA, per germline (reference sequence). Trimming removed 1 base at V and 1 base at J, with 10 bases between. The CDR3 totals 14 residues. The CDR3 DNA reads as TGCAGTGCTAGAGTAACTGGGATCCAAGAGACCCAGTACTTC. It translates to CSARVTGIQETQYF.